Following are 7 T cell receptor beta chains from one sample sequenced in a study of regulatory T cells in long-lasting Graves disease. Time point here: newly diagnosed GD, antithyroid drugs for less than 3 months. The TCR library was prepared using RNA isolated from PBMCs. Assembly of TCR beta libraries relied on iRepertoire HTBI primers together with Arm-PCR of CDR3 regions. TCRdb analysed the multiplex PCR reads with MiXCR anew, one entry per CDR3 protein. The data hold 200,000 to 250,000 distinct CDR3 sequences, with approximately 20% observed a single time. This specimen was peripheral blood mononuclear cells (PBMCs), taken at new diagnosis, from a patient treated with antithyroid drugs. The receptors derive from a female donor with Graves disease.

This clonotype was picked up a small number of times. The chain uses TRBV7-9 and TRBJ2-7, with D unresolved. The CDR3 covers 12 residues. CDR1 and CDR2 from the germline V gene are SEHNR and FQNEAQ (reference sequence). V lost 5 bases, J lost 6 bases, and 11 bases lay in between. CDR3 protein: CASSPVIGEQYF. The CDR3 DNA is TGTGCCAGCAGCCCGGTCATAGGCGAGCAGTACTTC.

This clonotype occurred many times. The J gene is TRBJ2-7, the V gene TRBV20-1, with TRBD1 matching 9 bases. Trimming cost V 5 bases and J 2 bases; bases outside gene matches: 4. The germline V gene encodes CDR1 DFQATT and CDR2 SNEGSKA (reference sequence). CDR3 length equals 13 residues. The DNA for the CDR3 is TGCAGTGCTGGGGGACAGGGAACCTACGAGCAGTACTTC. This gives the protein CSAGGQGTYEQYF.

The table lists this clonotype with many counts. The V gene is TRBV7-2, the J gene TRBJ2-1, with D unresolved. V shed 1 base and J shed 8 bases, with 9 bases lying between them. From germline, CDR1 is SGHTA and CDR2 FQGNSA. This CDR3 contains 13 residues. The CDR3 nucleotides are TGTGCCAGCAGCTTAGGCCCCCGGGATGAGCAGTTCTTC. Translated: CASSLGPRDEQFF.

There are many counts of this clonotype. This chain joins TRBV7-8 and TRBJ2-5; 8 positions agree with TRBD2. Per the germline V gene, CDR1 is SGHVS and CDR2 is FQNEAQ. The CDR3 covers 16 residues. The V segment lost 1 base and the J segment 0 bases; nucleotides outside the gene matches: 4. The CDR3 protein is CASSLEASGYQETQYF. For the CDR3, the DNA is TGTGCCAGCAGCTTAGAGGCTAGCGGGTACCAAGAGACCCAGTACTTC.

This clonotype was detected a few times. Given a much more abundant clone one base away, this may be a read error. V usage is TRBV18 and J usage is TRBJ1-2; D is ambiguous. Per germline, CDR1 KGHSH and CDR2 LQKENI. The length of the CDR3 is 14 residues. This CDR3 reads CASSPALKEDGYAF. The CDR3 nucleotides read TGTGCCAGCTCACCAGCTCTGAAAGAAGATGGCTACGCCTTC.

Many counts were recorded for this clonotype. The CDR3 protein is CSVILLGSPEAFF. As DNA, the CDR3 is TGCAGCGTTATCTTGCTGGGATCCCCTGAAGCTTTCTTT. The chain employs TRBV29-1 and TRBJ1-1; D remains unclear. Germline V gives CDR1 SQVTM, CDR2 ANQGSEA. CDR3 length: 13 residues. The V and J ends lost 5 bases and 6 bases respectively, with 16 bases between them.

Details on this clonotype: A much larger clone lies one base from this, so it may be a read error. This sequence joins TRBV3-1 and TRBJ2-1; TRBD2 matches 10 bases. The CDR3 contains 17 residues. CDR1 and CDR2 (germline): LGHDT, YNNKEL (reference sequence). The DNA of the CDR3 is TGTGCCAGCAGCCGAGTCGGAGGGACTAGCGCCTACGATGAGCAGTTCTTC. Its translation: CASSRVGGTSAYDEQFF.